This is a list of T cell receptor beta chains from one sample in a study of T cells in Graves' hyperthyroidism and ophthalmopathy. TCRdb called the multiplex PCR reads again in MiXCR, with one record for every CDR3 protein. Among about 400,000 distinct CDR3 sequences listed, approximately 25% were seen once. Material: blood. These receptors were taken from a man aged 50 to 60 with Graves' hyperthyroidism. The CDR3 runs from the conserved cysteine through the conserved F or W. The D gene is left open where the match is weak. Only part of the rows carry a size: once, few, many, or a class if the clone is expanded.

clone_size j_call v_call d_call cdr3_nt cdr3_aa
NA TRBJ2-1 TRBV20-1 TRBD1 TGCAGTGCTGGACAGGGACAGAATGAGCAGTTCTTC CSAGQGQNEQFF
NA TRBJ1-2 TRBV27 NA TGTGCCAGCAGTTTACGGGGGGCGTCCGTCTATGGCTACACCTTC CASSLRGASVYGYTF
NA TRBJ2-4 TRBV6-4 NA TGTGCCAGCAGTTTCTCTATAAATTGGGACGTTCAGTACTTC CASSFSINWDVQYF
few TRBJ2-3 TRBV9 TRBD2 TGTGCCAGCAGCGTAGAAGGTAGCGGGAGTGGGCACGCAGATACGCAGTATTTT CASSVEGSGSGHADTQYF
NA TRBJ2-1 TRBV5-1 TRBD2 TGCGCCAGCAGCTCCCACGGACTAGCGGGAGGACGCTCCTACAATGAGCAGTTCTTC CASSSHGLAGGRSYNEQFF
many TRBJ1-1 TRBV6-1 NA TGTGCCAGCAGGAGCCCCAGGTCGGGAGGCACTGAAGCTTTCTTT CASRSPRSGGTEAFF
NA TRBJ1-1 TRBV10-3 NA TGTGCCATCAGTTCAGGGGCCGGGAACACTGAAGCTTTCTTT CAISSGAGNTEAFF
NA TRBJ2-7 TRBV20-1 NA TGCAGTGCTAGTAGGGGAGCTTTGGGGGAGCAGTACTTC CSASRGALGEQYF
many TRBJ2-5 TRBV12-3/TRBV12-4 TRBD1 TGTGCCAGCAGTTCCTCGACAGGGGGCCAAGAGACCCAGTACTTC CASSSSTGGQETQYF
NA TRBJ2-7 TRBV10-2 NA TGCGCCAGCATCCCAAGGAAGCCACCCTACGAGCAGTACTTC CASIPRKPPYEQYF
NA TRBJ2-1 TRBV20-1 NA TGCAGTGCAAAGGGGAGAAGGCAGCGGGATGAGCAGTTCTTC CSAKGRRQRDEQFF
NA TRBJ1-5 TRBV18 NA TGTGCCAGCTCGCCAGTACAGGGTAGTGATCAGCCCCAGCATTTT CASSPVQGSDQPQHF
NA TRBJ2-7 TRBV27 NA TGTGCCAGCAGTTTATCGAGAGCGAGGGCCTACGAGCAGTACTTC CASSLSRARAYEQYF
NA TRBJ1-2 TRBV14 TRBD1 TGTGCCAGCAGCCCGCGATGGGGGACAGGGGTTTATGGCTACACCTTC CASSPRWGTGVYGYTF
few TRBJ2-2 TRBV6-1 TRBD1 TGTGCCACCCGACAGGGGGGGACCGGGGAGCTGTTTTTT CATRQGGTGELFF
NA TRBJ2-7 TRBV7-9 NA TGTGCCAGCAGCTTAAAGGGAAACTCCTACGAGCAGTACTTC CASSLKGNSYEQYF
NA TRBJ2-7 TRBV12-3/TRBV12-4 NA TGTGCCAGCAGTGACGAGAGCTACGAGCAGTACTTC CASSDESYEQYF
few TRBJ1-1 TRBV5-1 NA TGCGCCAGCAGCGATACAGTGAACACTGAAGCTTTCTTT CASSDTVNTEAFF
few TRBJ2-4 TRBV30 NA TGTGCCTGGAGTGGTCTAATACAGGGAGCCAAAAACATTCAGTACTTC CAWSGLIQGAKNIQYF
many TRBJ2-7 TRBV7-9 TRBD2 TGTGCCAGCAGCTCCTGGTCGCGGGAGAGTTTCGAGCAGTACTTC CASSSWSRESFEQYF